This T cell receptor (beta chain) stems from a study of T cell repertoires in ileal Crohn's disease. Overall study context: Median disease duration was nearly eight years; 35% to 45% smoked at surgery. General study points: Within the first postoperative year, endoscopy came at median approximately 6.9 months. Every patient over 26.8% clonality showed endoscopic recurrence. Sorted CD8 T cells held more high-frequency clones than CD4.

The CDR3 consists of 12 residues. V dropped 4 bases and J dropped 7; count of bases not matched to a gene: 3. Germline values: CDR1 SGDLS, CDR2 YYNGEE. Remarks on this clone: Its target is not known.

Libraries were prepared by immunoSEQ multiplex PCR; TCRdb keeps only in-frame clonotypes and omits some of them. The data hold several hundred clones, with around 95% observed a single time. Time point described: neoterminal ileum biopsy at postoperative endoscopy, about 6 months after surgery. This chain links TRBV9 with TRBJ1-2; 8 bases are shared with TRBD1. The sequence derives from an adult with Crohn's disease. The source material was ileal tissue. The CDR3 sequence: CASSPTGVGYTF. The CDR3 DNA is TGTGCCAGCAGCCCGACAGGGGTTGGCTACACCTTC.